The 30 T cell receptor beta chains below all came from one sample that was sequenced in a study of long-term antiretroviral therapy in people with HIV. Survey-level immunoSEQ v3.0 assays were run. The data were produced by immunoSEQ multiplex PCR, yet TCRdb's version contains in-frame clones alone and is incomplete. Of roughly 19,000 clones in the sample, roughly nine tenths were seen once. The source material was unsorted PBMCs, sampled 0.5 years after starting antiretroviral therapy. These receptors were taken from a man in his forties with HIV.

This clone was recorded only once. The chain links TRBV11-2 to TRBJ2-2; D is unclear. In germline, CDR1 is SGHAT, CDR2 FQNNGV. This CDR3 has 13 residues. Trimming shortened V by 0 bases and J by 4 bases, and 3 bases separated the two germline ends. CDR3 DNA sequence: TGTGCCAGCAGCTTAGAGGGCACCGGGGAGCTGTTTTTT. Translating gives CASSLEGTGELFF.

The chain has TRBV25-1 and TRBJ2-2, with TRBD1 identical over 8 bases. CDR3 length equals 16 residues. Trimming took 5 bases from V and 4 from J; bases not matched to a gene: 9. Germline lookup yields CDR1 MGHDK and CDR2 SYGVNS. The CDR3 nucleotides are TGTGCCAGCAGTTCCCGGACAGGGTACGGCACCGGGGAGCTGTTTTTT. It specifies CASSSRTGYGTGELFF.

This clone was recorded once. This chain uses TRBV2 with TRBJ2-7; 9 bases fit TRBD1. The trim removed 8 bases at V and 4 bases at J, leaving 9 bases unmatched. The CDR3 length is 14 residues. CDR1 and CDR2 from the germline V gene are SNHLY and FYNNEI. This CDR3 reads CASRSDRGRYEQYF. The DNA for the CDR3 is TGTGCCAGCCGGTCCGACAGGGGGAGGTACGAGCAGTACTTC.

V and J are TRBV5-5 and TRBJ1-2; D might be TRBD1 (5 bases). The V end lost 3 bases, the J end lost 6 bases, and 21 bases lay between the germline ends. The CDR3 sequence is 16 residues long. Germline CDR1 reads SGHKS; CDR2 reads YYEKEE (reference sequence). For the CDR3, the DNA is TGTGCCAGCAGCTATTCCTCAGGGACGAGAAATGATGGCTACACCTTC. Its translation is CASSYSSGTRNDGYTF.

The chain combines TRBV4-3 with TRBJ2-1; 8 bases match TRBD2. V lost 0 bases to trimming and J lost 8 bases; unmatched junction nucleotides: 9. Germline V lookup: CDR1 LGHNA, CDR2 YSLEER. The CDR3 loop spans 16 amino acids. CDR3 sequence: CASSQDSAPAGDEQFF. CDR3 coding DNA: TGCGCCAGCAGCCAAGATTCAGCCCCAGCGGGGGATGAGCAGTTCTTC.

This clone has more than one count but fewer than ten. V gene TRBV10-1 combines with J gene TRBJ2-2, with D perhaps assigned TRBD1 or TRBD2 (6 bases each). Germline V gives CDR1 WNHNN, CDR2 SYGVQD (reference sequence). The CDR3 has 16 amino acids. V lost 7 bases to trimming and J lost 5 bases, with 20 bases between them. The CDR3 region has the DNA TGCGCCAGCAACACAGGACACGGGGGCAGGACCGGGGAGCTGTTTTTT. This translates into CASNTGHGGRTGELFF.

The J gene is TRBJ2-2, the V gene TRBV7-2; D gene ambiguous. The germline V gene has CDR1 SGHTA and CDR2 FQGNSA. V gave up 8 bases and J gave up 7 bases, with 14 bases separating them. This CDR3 is built from 13 residues. The CDR3 DNA sequence: TGTGCCAGCCCCACCCCTTTGAGCGGGGAGCTGTTTTTT. Translating it yields CASPTPLSGELFF.

The CDR3 coding sequence is TGTGCCTCTGGTATGGTTAATTCACCCCTCCACTTT. It specifies CASGMVNSPLHF. The gene calls are TRBV9 and TRBJ1-6; D is uncertain. Trimming pared 10 bases from V and 6 bases from J, leaving 11 bases between. The CDR3 extends over 12 amino acids. Germline V CDR1 and CDR2: SGDLS, YYNGEE.

V usage is TRBV30 and J usage is TRBJ2-3; D gene unclear. Per the germline V gene, CDR1 is GTSNPN and CDR2 is SVGIG (reference sequence). CDR3 length: 13 amino acids. Between the trimmed V and J ends, which lost 0 bases and 4 bases, there was a span of 8 bases. CDR3 region: CAWSVPGADTQYF. CDR3 sequence (DNA): TGTGCCTGGAGTGTACCCGGAGCAGATACGCAGTATTTT.

This CDR3 reads CASSQDWQVWGEQYF. As DNA, the CDR3 is TGCGCCAGCAGCCAAGACTGGCAGGTCTGGGGCGAGCAGTACTTC. The gene calls are TRBV4-3 and TRBJ2-7; D not certain. Germline CDR1 LGHNA, CDR2 YSLEER. Trimming cost V 0 bases and J 6 bases, with 15 bases left between them. The length of the CDR3 is 15 residues.

The J gene is TRBJ1-5, the V gene TRBV19; 8 nucleotides match TRBD1. CDR3 size: 15 residues. Germline values: CDR1 LNHDA, CDR2 SQIVND (reference sequence). V gave up 5 bases and J gave up 0 bases; unmatched junction bases: 3. CDR3 loop: CASSVQGDSNQPQHF. CDR3 sequence (DNA): TGTGCCAGTAGTGTACAGGGGGATAGCAATCAGCCCCAGCATTTT. The full variable domain, completed using reference TRBV19 and TRBJ1-5, is DGGITQSPKYLFRKEGQNVTLSCEQNLNHDAMYWYRQDPGQGLRLIYYSQIVNDFQKGDIAEGYSVSREKKESFPLTVTSAQKNPTAFYLCASSVQGDSNQPQHFGDGTRLSIL.

This chain joins TRBV7-9 and TRBJ2-5; TRBD2 might be the D (5 bases). Trimming pared 1 base from V and 5 bases from J, leaving 8 bases between. This CDR3 is built from 13 residues. Germline V lookup: CDR1 SEHNR, CDR2 FQNEAQ (reference sequence). The CDR3 loop is CASSLDPGETQYF. CDR3 nucleotides: TGTGCCAGCAGCTTAGATCCGGGGGAGACCCAGTACTTC. The entire variable domain, with the rest obtained from reference TRBV7-9 and TRBJ2-5, is as follows: DTGVSQNPRHKITKRGQNVTFRCDPISEHNRLYWYRQTLGQGPEFLTYFQNEAQLEKSRLLSDRFSAERPKGSFSTLEIQRTEQGDSAMYLCASSLDPGETQYFGPGTRLLVL.

The rearrangement joins TRBV18 to TRBJ2-5; no firm D call. Near its end, the DNA agrees better with TRBJ2-7, so the J call may be wrong. Germline loops: CDR1 KGHSH, CDR2 LQKENI. The CDR3 loop spans 13 amino acids. The CDR3 region has the DNA TGTGCCAGCTCACCCGAAGAAGTATACGAGCAGTACTTC. It specifies CASSPEEVYEQYF.

The rearrangement links TRBV29-1 to TRBJ2-4; 9 positions match TRBD1. The germline CDR1 and CDR2 sequences are SQVTM and ANQGSEA. The V gene end was trimmed by 6 bases and the J gene end by 4 bases; junction bases not matched to a gene: 10. The CDR3 loop spans 15 amino acids. The CDR3 protein is CSVQGSGQGKNIQYF. Here the CDR3 DNA reads TGCAGCGTCCAGGGCTCCGGACAGGGGAAAAACATTCAGTACTTC.

The chain employs TRBV5-4 and TRBJ1-2; TRBD1 is a possible D gene (5 bases). The CDR3 runs 14 residues. CDR1 and CDR2 (germline): SGHNT, YYREEE (reference sequence). V shed 5 bases and J shed 7 bases, with 18 bases lying between them. The CDR3 reads CASRTVGGRVGYTF. CDR3 sequence (DNA): TGTGCCAGCAGAACGGTTGGGGGTCGGGTTGGCTACACCTTC.

This chain connects TRBV7-2 to TRBJ2-7; 14 positions agree with TRBD2. CDR1 is SGHTA and CDR2 is FQGNSA in the germline V gene. The CDR3 covers 18 residues. The V segment lost 0 bases and the J segment 6 bases; nucleotides outside the gene matches: 10. In DNA form, the CDR3 reads TGTGCCAGCAGCTTAGCGCTGGGGACTAGCGGGAGTAAAGCCGAGCAGTACTTC. Its protein product is CASSLALGTSGSKAEQYF.

The rearrangement uses TRBV18 and TRBJ1-3; D is uncertain. Germline CDR1 KGHSH, CDR2 LQKENI. CDR3 length: 15 amino acids. Trimming pared 5 bases from V and 6 bases from J, leaving 17 bases between. This chain's CDR3 is CASSKVDVGPNTIYF. CDR3 coding DNA: TGTGCCAGCTCAAAGGTGGATGTCGGGCCAAACACCATATATTTT.

The chain joins TRBV7-9 to TRBJ2-5; 9 nucleotides agree with TRBD2. Looked up from germline, CDR1 is SEHNR and CDR2 is FQNEAQ (reference sequence). This CDR3 has 15 amino acids. The junction had 5 bases not matched to a gene; V was cut back by 1 base and J by 5 bases. The CDR3 DNA sequence: TGTGCCAGCAGCTTAGGTAGCGGGAGCCGTGAGACCCAGTACTTC. It codes for CASSLGSGSRETQYF.

The chain couples TRBV6-5 to TRBJ2-3; D is undetermined. V was pared by 2 bases and J by 1 base, with 13 bases between. Per the germline V gene, CDR1 is MNHEY and CDR2 is SVGAGI. This CDR3 is 16 amino acids long. CDR3 DNA sequence: TGTGCCAGCAGTTACGGGAAGGCTGTGGGCACAGATACGCAGTATTTT. This translates into CASSYGKAVGTDTQYF.

This chain connects TRBV7-9 to TRBJ2-7; no clear D gene. This CDR3 has 14 amino acids. Germline V gives CDR1 SEHNR, CDR2 FQNEAQ (reference sequence). Trimming stripped 1 base from V and 2 bases from J, with 9 bases between. CDR3 in DNA: TGTGCCAGCAGCTTAGACTGGGAAACCTACGAGCAGTACTTC. Translating it yields CASSLDWETYEQYF.

As DNA, the CDR3 is TGTGCCAGCAGTGAAGAGGACCGGGAGGGGGGCTACACCTTC. Translating gives CASSEEDREGGYTF. The J gene is TRBJ1-2, the V gene TRBV6-1; a possible D gene is TRBD1 (5 bases). There are 14 residues in the CDR3. The V gene's germline CDR1 is MNHNS and CDR2 SASEGT. Trimming took 1 base from V and 8 from J, leaving 14 bases between them.

CDR3 DNA: TGCGCCAGCAGCTTGGAAGGTAGCGGGGGATGGGAGACCCAGTACTTC. As protein: CASSLEGSGGWETQYF. The chain joins TRBV5-1 to TRBJ2-5, with 9 bases fitting TRBD2. There are 16 residues in the CDR3. V lost 0 bases and J lost 5; bases outside the gene matches: 8. The germline gives CDR1 SGHRS, CDR2 YFSETQ.

This sequence joins TRBV28 and TRBJ2-2; D is ambiguous. The length of the CDR3 is 14 residues. Germline CDR1 is MDHEN and CDR2 is SYDVKM. V lost 8 bases, J lost 0 bases, and 10 bases lay in between. The CDR3 DNA follows: TGTGCCAGCCTCACTCAAACGAACACCGGGGAGCTGTTTTTT. Translated: CASLTQTNTGELFF.

The rearrangement joins TRBV23-1 to TRBJ2-7; 9 bases are a match to TRBD2. TRBV23-1 is treated as an ORF (open reading frame) with a function not yet certain. Unmatched junction bases numbered 8, after V lost 0 bases and J lost 5 bases. The CDR3 runs 16 residues. The CDR3 region is CASSQSRQAGGNEQYF. Written as DNA, the CDR3 is TGCGCCAGCAGTCAATCGAGACAAGCGGGAGGTAACGAGCAGTACTTC.

The chain couples TRBV28 to TRBJ2-7, with 8 bases that match TRBD1. After removal of 6 bases from V and 0 bases from J, the junction contained 7 bases not matched to a gene. This CDR3 is built from 15 residues. CDR1 MDHEN and CDR2 SYDVKM come from the germline V gene. As DNA, the CDR3 is TGTGCCAGCAGGACTACAGGGGGACTCTCCTACGAGCAGTACTTC. This encodes CASRTTGGLSYEQYF.

The chain employs TRBV7-9 and TRBJ1-5; 9 nucleotides align to TRBD1. The CDR3 is made up of 16 amino acids. CDR1 is SEHNR, CDR2 FQNEAQ, per germline (reference sequence). V lost 5 bases and J lost 1; bases outside the gene matches: 6. The CDR3 sequence: CASSLGQGRSNQPQHF. In DNA form, the CDR3 reads TGTGCCAGCAGCCTCGGACAGGGGCGAAGCAATCAGCCCCAGCATTTT.

Details on this clone: This specimen includes other DNA sequences encoding the same CDR3. J is TRBJ2-1 and V is TRBV9; D gene unclear. In germline, CDR1 is SGDLS, CDR2 YYNGEE. The CDR3 is made up of 15 amino acids. V was pared by 0 bases and J by 0 bases, with 7 bases between. CDR3 coding DNA: TGTGCCAGCAGCGTAGGCGTGAGCTCCTACAATGAGCAGTTCTTC. It yields the protein CASSVGVSSYNEQFF. The full variable domain, rest sourced from reference TRBV9 and TRBJ2-1, is DSGVTQTPKHLITATGQRVTLRCSPRSGDLSVYWYQQSLDQGLQFLIQYYNGEERAKGNILERFSAQQFPDLHSELNLSSLELGDSALYFCASSVGVSSYNEQFFGPGTRLTVL.

Only a few counts were recorded for this clone. The V and J genes are TRBV9 and TRBJ2-1; TRBD2 matches 11 bases. This CDR3 has 15 amino acids. The germline V gene encodes CDR1 SGDLS and CDR2 YYNGEE. With 3 bases clipped from V and 5 bases from J, the junction kept 4 bases outside the gene matches. The DNA of the CDR3 is TGTGCCAGCAGCGCTAGCGGGGGGCTTAACAATGAGCAGTTCTTC. Encoded protein: CASSASGGLNNEQFF.

The rearrangement uses TRBV29-1 and TRBJ2-3; 8 bases map to TRBD2. CDR1 and CDR2 (germline): SQVTM, ANQGSEA. The CDR3 sequence is 14 residues long. V trimming: 2 bases; J trimming: 5 bases; junction bases outside the gene matches: 6. This chain's CDR3 is CSVESAGVGDTQYF. CDR3 nucleotide sequence: TGCAGCGTTGAATCAGCGGGAGTTGGAGATACGCAGTATTTT.

V usage is TRBV19 and J usage is TRBJ1-5; D not resolved. The CDR3 is 14 residues long. The V end was cut by 4 bases, the J end by 3 bases, with 10 bases between. Looked up from germline, CDR1 is LNHDA and CDR2 is SQIVND (reference sequence). The CDR3 bases are TGTGCCAGTAGTAATGAGGGTTACAATCAGCCCCAGCATTTT. It encodes CASSNEGYNQPQHF.